This TCR beta chain comes out of a study of cytomegalovirus exposure and HLA in healthy donors. General study points: A few CMV-associated chains were confirmed in vitro to be specific for CMV antigens. Among the sequence variants, a highly shared cluster was likely an artifact of sequencing. Analyzed later, association rates of TCRs varied across HLA loci, with DRB1 most and HLA-C fewest.

CDR1 and CDR2 from the germline V gene are MNHNS and SASEGT. This CDR3 spans 18 amino acids. V shed 2 bases and J shed 0 bases, with 17 bases lying between them. Details on this clone: The antigen is unknown.

A multiplex PCR was run with 60 Vbeta primers and 13 Jbeta primers. How the authors handled the data: Per a later analysis, the number of unique TCR beta chains was some 75 million, of which 8.5 million to 11 million were shared. Assay: immunoSEQ multiplex PCR; the TCRdb copy retains only in-frame clones and omits some. From that table come the V and J calls and clone size; the DNA was used to work out D and trimming. The sample shows 150,000 or so clones, approximately 80% of them seen only once. The receptor's source is a man aged 50 or older in good health and CMV-seropositive. This chain connects TRBV6-1 to TRBJ1-5; weak D call: TRBD1 (6 bases). Sequencing was performed on PBMCs. The CDR3 DNA is TGTGCCAGCAGTGAAAGGGGGTATGGAGTGGATAGCAATCAGCCCCAGCATTTT. It translates to CASSERGYGVDSNQPQHF.